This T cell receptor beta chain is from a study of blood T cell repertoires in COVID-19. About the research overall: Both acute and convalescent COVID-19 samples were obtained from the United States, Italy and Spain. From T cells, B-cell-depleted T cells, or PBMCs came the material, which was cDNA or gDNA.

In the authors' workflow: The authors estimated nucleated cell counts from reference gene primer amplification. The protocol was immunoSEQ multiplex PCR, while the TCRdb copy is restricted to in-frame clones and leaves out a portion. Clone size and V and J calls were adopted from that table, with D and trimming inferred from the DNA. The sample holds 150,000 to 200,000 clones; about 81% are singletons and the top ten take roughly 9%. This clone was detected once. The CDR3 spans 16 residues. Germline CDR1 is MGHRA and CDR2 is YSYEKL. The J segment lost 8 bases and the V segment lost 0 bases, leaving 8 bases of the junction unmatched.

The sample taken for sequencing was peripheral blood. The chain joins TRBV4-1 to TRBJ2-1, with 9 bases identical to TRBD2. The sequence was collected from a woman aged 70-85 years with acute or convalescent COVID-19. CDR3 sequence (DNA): TGCGCCAGCAGCCAAGATAATGCGGGAGGGTCCCATGAGCAGTTCTTC. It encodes CASSQDNAGGSHEQFF.